A selection of T cell receptor beta chains follows, all from one sample in a study of T cells in Graves' hyperthyroidism and ophthalmopathy. TCRdb reprocessed the multiplex PCR reads with MiXCR, giving one entry per CDR3 protein. The sample consists of about 510,000 distinct CDR3 sequences, about 45% of them appearing once. Input material: peripheral blood or thyroid tissue (not recorded which). These receptors came from an adult woman with Graves' disease, either hyperthyroidism or ophthalmopathy (not recorded which). CDR3s include the opening cysteine and the closing phenylalanine or tryptophan. The D gene is left open where the match is weak. Clone size is shown for a subset of rows, as once, few, many or a class of expanded clone.

CDR3 DNA | CDR3 protein | J gene | V gene | CDR3 length | D gene | clone size
TGTGCCAGCAGCTTTATACGGGAGTTAGATACGCAGTATTTT | CASSFIRELDTQYF | TRBJ2-3 | TRBV7-2 | 14 | - | -
TGTGCCAGCAGCCATTCAGGACAGGGGGCAAAGGGCTACACCTTC | CASSHSGQGAKGYTF | TRBJ1-2 | TRBV7-9 | 15 | TRBD1 | -
TGCGCCAGCAGCCGCACTAGCGGGAGTTTTCATGAGACCCAGTACTTC | CASSRTSGSFHETQYF | TRBJ2-5 | TRBV5-1 | 16 | TRBD2 | -
TGTGCCAGCAGCATACTAGCGGGCGCCTACGAGCAGTACTTC | CASSILAGAYEQYF | TRBJ2-7 | TRBV7-2 | 14 | TRBD2 | many
TGTGCCAGCAGGTCCGATCAGGGGATCCCCCAGCATTTT | CASRSDQGIPQHF | TRBJ1-5 | TRBV2 | 13 | - | -
TGTGCCAGCAGCTCGACAGGGTTCCATTCTGGAAACACCATATATTTT | CASSSTGFHSGNTIYF | TRBJ1-3 | TRBV7-9 | 16 | TRBD1 | -
TGCAGTCTACAGCCGTACTATGGCTACACCTTC | CSLQPYYGYTF | TRBJ1-2 | TRBV20-1 | 11 | - | many
TGCAGCGTTCGGGGCAGGGGGAACTACGAGCAGTACTTC | CSVRGRGNYEQYF | TRBJ2-7 | TRBV29-1 | 13 | TRBD1 | few
TGTGCCAGCAGCCCTCAGGGGGTTTACGAGCAGTACTTC | CASSPQGVYEQYF | TRBJ2-7 | TRBV7-9 | 13 | TRBD1 | few
TGTGCCAGCAGCCCGTCCCGGGACAGAAGGAGGTTACAATCGAACTATGGCTACACCTTC | CASSPSRDRRRLQSNYGYTF | TRBJ1-2 | TRBV7-8 | 20 | TRBD1 | -
TGTGCCAGTAGTGCAATACAGGGGGCACGGTATGGCTACACCTTC | CASSAIQGARYGYTF | TRBJ1-2 | TRBV19 | 15 | TRBD1 | many
TGTGCCAGTAGTAGCATACAGGGGGCGGATGGCTACACCTTC | CASSSIQGADGYTF | TRBJ1-2 | TRBV19 | 14 | TRBD1 | -
TGTGCCAGCAAACTCCAGGGGTGGAATAATTCACCCCTCCACTTT | CASKLQGWNNSPLHF | TRBJ1-6 | TRBV5-8 | 15 | - | many
TGCGCCAGCTATAAAGACAGGGGTCAGCCCCAGCATTTT | CASYKDRGQPQHF | TRBJ1-5 | TRBV5-1 | 13 | TRBD1 | -
TGTGCCAGCAGAAACAGGGACATCGGTCTCCATTCACCCCTCCACTTT | CASRNRDIGLHSPLHF | TRBJ1-6 | TRBV2 | 16 | - | -
TGTGCCAGCAGTTTTACGGGGGAGTCTGAAGCTTTCTTT | CASSFTGESEAFF | TRBJ1-1 | TRBV27 | 13 | - | -
TGTGCCAGCAGGAGATTAGCGAACACCGGGGAGACCCAGTACTTC | CASRRLANTGETQYF | TRBJ2-5 | TRBV7-2 | 15 | - | -
TGTGCCAGTAGTCCCTTGGGGGCTAGGACGGACTACGAGCAGTACTTC | CASSPLGARTDYEQYF | TRBJ2-7 | TRBV19 | 16 | - | many
TGTGCCATCAGTGAGATGGGGGGGGCCTACTATGGCTACACCTTC | CAISEMGGAYYGYTF | TRBJ1-2 | TRBV10-3 | 15 | - | -
TGCAGCGCCAAGACTCAATTAGAGACCCAGTACTTC | CSAKTQLETQYF | TRBJ2-5 | TRBV29-1 | 12 | - | many
TGTGCCTGGAAAAGGAGCAGCGAAGCTTTCTTT | CAWKRSSEAFF | TRBJ1-1 | TRBV30 | 11 | - | few
TGCAGGTTACACAGGGATTCTAGCGGGAGCAGAATCTACGAGCAGTACTTC | CRLHRDSSGSRIYEQYF | TRBJ2-7 | TRBV29-1 | 17 | TRBD2 | -
TGTGCCAGCATTAGGACACCTAGCAATCAGCCCCAGCATTTT | CASIRTPSNQPQHF | TRBJ1-5 | TRBV2 | 14 | - | few
TGCAGTGCTAGAGCGCCGGTCAGGGGGAGGATTCAGCCCCAGCATTTT | CSARAPVRGRIQPQHF | TRBJ1-5 | TRBV20-1 | 16 | TRBD1 | -